This TCR beta chain emerged from a study of T-cell memory formation after mild COVID-19. Whole-study findings and limits: CD8+ contracting clones occupied EMRA, while CD4+ ones occupied mainly CM and EM.

TCRdb ran MiXCR on the 5' RACE reads and lists one entry per CDR3 protein. The table shows about 200,000 distinct CDR3 sequences, with 9.5% occurring only once. This clonotype was recorded a few times. Its antigen is currently unknown. The CDR3 covers 13 residues. Germline V gene lookup returns CDR1 ENHRY and CDR2 SYGVKD. The V end lost 0 bases, the J end lost 10 bases, and 10 bases lay between the germline ends. This sequence was found in a man aged 18 to 30 who had mild COVID-19 (a few samples of this study predate the infection). Cell type and time point are not known. Sequencing input: PBMCs or a T cell subset sorted from them (not recorded which). V gene TRBV10-3 combines with J gene TRBJ2-1; D remains unclear. The CDR3 DNA reads as TGTGCCATCAGTGAGTCTATCCGCCCAGAGCAGTTCTTC. Translated, it gives CAISESIRPEQFF.